Detailed here is one T cell receptor beta chain. The CDR3 is made up of 19 amino acids. Losses at the gene ends were 5 bases for V and 3 bases for J; bases not matched to a gene: 15. Germline V gives CDR1 WNHNN, CDR2 SYGVQD (reference sequence). The entry originates in a study of Tregs in tolerant kidney transplant recipients. The repertoire was sequenced with immunoSEQ multiplex PCR; TCRdb's copy has only in-frame clones and lacks some. Among 200,000 to 300,000 clones listed, approximately 83% were seen once. The chain recombines TRBV10-1 with TRBJ2-7; TRBD2 matches 14 bases. The clonotype was recovered from a human donor in good health. Sequencing was performed on CD4+ T cells from blood. CDR3: CASSRGGLAGDNGVYEQYF. The DNA of the CDR3 is TGCGCCAGCAGTAGAGGGGGACTAGCGGGGGACAACGGGGTCTACGAGCAGTACTTC.